One and the same sample provided the 30 T cell receptor beta chains below, sequenced in a study of cytomegalovirus exposure and HLA in healthy donors. TCRdb's table, derived via immunoSEQ multiplex PCR, lists solely in-frame clones and lacks some. The sample holds about 350,000 clones, around 90% seen once. Material: PBMCs. These receptors all come from a woman in her twenties or thirties in good health and CMV-seropositive.

This clone showed up just once. The J gene is TRBJ1-1, the V gene TRBV7-3, with D tentatively TRBD1 (6 bases). V gave up 2 bases and J gave up 1 base, with 8 bases separating them. CDR3 length equals 14 residues. The germline V gene has CDR1 SGHTA and CDR2 FQGTGA. CDR3 region: CASSLQGSNTEAFF. In DNA, the CDR3 is TGTGCCAGCAGCTTACAGGGGTCGAACACTGAAGCTTTCTTT.

This chain links TRBV27 with TRBJ1-4, with D perhaps matching TRBD1 (5 bases). Germline CDR1 reads MNHEY; CDR2 reads SMNVEV (reference sequence). There are 16 residues in the CDR3. The V end was cut by 8 bases, the J end by 8 bases, with 24 bases between. CDR3 in DNA: TGTGCCAGCTCACTCTCCGGGACGGACATACCGGAAAAACTGTTTTTT. Translated: CASSLSGTDIPEKLFF.

The CDR3 DNA reads as TGTGCCAGTAGTATACAGGGCTTGGCCATACGGGGCAATGAGCAGTTCTTC. Translating it yields CASSIQGLAIRGNEQFF. The rearrangement uses TRBV19 and TRBJ2-1; D could derive from TRBD1 or TRBD2 (5 bases each). In germline, CDR1 is LNHDA, CDR2 SQIVND (reference sequence). V gave up 2 bases and J gave up 6 bases, with 20 bases separating them. CDR3 length: 17 residues. Full variable domain (rest looked up from reference TRBV19 and TRBJ2-1): DGGITQSPKYLFRKEGQNVTLSCEQNLNHDAMYWYRQDPGQGLRLIYYSQIVNDFQKGDIAEGYSVSREKKESFPLTVTSAQKNPTAFYLCASSIQGLAIRGNEQFFGPGTRLTVL.

The chain couples TRBV27 to TRBJ2-7; 9 bases are a match to TRBD1. The CDR3 has 13 amino acids. Germline CDR1 MNHEY, CDR2 SMNVEV (reference sequence). V lost 5 bases, J lost 6 bases, and 5 bases stayed unmatched. CDR3 in amino acids: CASSPGTGLEQYF. In DNA, the CDR3 is TGTGCCAGCAGTCCCGGGACAGGGCTCGAGCAGTACTTC.

In its sample, this clone was seen a few times. V usage is TRBV5-4 and J usage is TRBJ2-7; 7 bases are a match to TRBD2. The V gene's germline CDR1 is SGHNT and CDR2 YYREEE (reference sequence). The CDR3 loop spans 16 amino acids. With V trimmed by 3 bases and J by 2 bases, 11 bases remained unmatched. In DNA form, the CDR3 reads TGTGCCAGCAGCTCGACATGGACTAGATCGCCCTACGAGCAGTACTTC. Its protein is CASSSTWTRSPYEQYF.

The chain uses TRBV4-1 and TRBJ1-1; D is ambiguous. The length of the CDR3 is 12 residues. With 0 bases removed from V and 4 bases from J, the gap between germline ends came to 3 bases. In germline, CDR1 is MGHRA, CDR2 YSYEKL. DNA for the CDR3: TGCGCCAGCAGCCAAGACGTCACTGAAGCTTTCTTT. It is translated as CASSQDVTEAFF.

The V gene is TRBV29-1, the J gene TRBJ1-3; D unresolved. V lost 1 base and J 0 bases, leaving 10 bases between the germline ends. The length of the CDR3 is 15 residues. Germline V gene data show CDR1 as SQVTM and CDR2 as ANQGSEA. The CDR3 DNA reads as TGCAGCGTTGAAGGGTACCCCGGCTCTGGAAACACCATATATTTT. The encoded protein is CSVEGYPGSGNTIYF.

The V gene is TRBV7-3, the J gene TRBJ2-1; no firm D call. V shed 1 base and J shed 0 bases, with 7 bases lying between them. The CDR3 totals 15 residues. CDR1 is SGHTA and CDR2 is FQGTGA in the germline V gene. CDR3 sequence: CASSLMGGSYNEQFF. In nucleotides, the CDR3 is TGTGCCAGCAGCTTAATGGGCGGCTCCTACAATGAGCAGTTCTTC.

The CDR3 spells CACAQGALGYTF. The DNA for the CDR3 is TGTGCCTGCGCCCAGGGGGCGTTGGGCTACACCTTC. V and J are TRBV30 and TRBJ1-2; 8 bases match TRBD1. This CDR3 region has 12 residues. V was clipped by 6 bases and J by 8 bases; unmatched bases: 8. Germline assignment: CDR1 GTSNPN and CDR2 SVGIG (reference sequence).

The chain couples TRBV7-9 to TRBJ2-2; D is unresolved. Trimming removed 1 base from V and 5 bases from J, with 5 bases in between. The CDR3 sequence is 13 residues long. Germline CDR1 is SEHNR and CDR2 is FQNEAQ (reference sequence). Written as DNA, the CDR3 is TGTGCCAGCAGCTTAGTAGATACCGGGGAGCTGTTTTTT. The encoded protein is CASSLVDTGELFF. Based on the CDR3 plus reference TRBV7-9 and TRBJ2-2, the full variable domain is DTGVSQNPRHKITKRGQNVTFRCDPISEHNRLYWYRQTLGQGPEFLTYFQNEAQLEKSRLLSDRFSAERPKGSFSTLEIQRTEQGDSAMYLCASSLVDTGELFFGEGSRLTVL.

This chain joins TRBV9 and TRBJ2-2, with TRBD2 matching over 10 bases. The CDR3 has 15 residues. Trimming cost V 4 bases and J 5 bases; bases outside gene matches: 5. Germline V gene lookup returns CDR1 SGDLS and CDR2 YYNGEE. Written as DNA, the CDR3 is TGTGCCAGCAGCCCGTCACTAGCGGGAACCGGGGAGCTGTTTTTT. This translates into CASSPSLAGTGELFF.

The J gene is TRBJ2-3, the V gene TRBV27, with 7 positions matching TRBD2. Unmatched junction bases numbered 6, after V lost 5 bases and J lost 4 bases. The germline gives CDR1 MNHEY, CDR2 SMNVEV (reference sequence). This CDR3 has 14 residues. Here the CDR3 reads CASSDGTIPDTQYF. CDR3 sequence (DNA): TGTGCCAGCAGTGACGGGACTATCCCAGATACGCAGTATTTT.

The chain joins TRBV6-1 to TRBJ1-5; D remains unclear. There are 15 residues in the CDR3. CDR1 and CDR2 (germline): MNHNS, SASEGT. V gave up 1 base and J gave up 0 bases, with 7 bases separating them. In DNA, the CDR3 is TGTGCCAGCAGTGAAGAGAGCTATAGCAATCAGCCCCAGCATTTT. Amino acid sequence: CASSEESYSNQPQHF.

The genes are TRBV5-6 and TRBJ1-1, with a possible D match to TRBD1 (5 bases). The CDR3 is made up of 17 amino acids. The V end lost 0 bases, the J end lost 1 base, and 16 bases lay between the germline ends. Per germline, CDR1 SGHDT and CDR2 YYEEEE. The CDR3 sequence is CASSLEGQGLRNTEAFF. CDR3 DNA: TGTGCCAGCAGCTTGGAGGGCCAGGGTCTTCGGAACACTGAAGCTTTCTTT.

This chain joins TRBV19 and TRBJ2-2; D remains unclear. With 8 bases removed from V and 0 bases from J, the gap between germline ends came to 13 bases. CDR3 length: 15 amino acids. CDR1 LNHDA and CDR2 SQIVND come from the germline V gene (reference sequence). The CDR3 here is CASGMRRANTGELFF. The DNA of the CDR3 is TGTGCCAGTGGGATGAGACGCGCGAACACCGGGGAGCTGTTTTTT.

The CDR3 DNA is TGCAGCGTTGAAGACCATGGGGGACCTAGCACAGATACGCAGTATTTT. Translated: CSVEDHGGPSTDTQYF. This chain links TRBV29-1 with TRBJ2-3, with D perhaps matching TRBD1 or TRBD2 (5 bases each). CDR3 length: 16 amino acids. V was clipped by 0 bases and J by 0 bases, with 13 bases between them. Germline loops: CDR1 SQVTM, CDR2 ANQGSEA.

The V gene is TRBV29-1, the J gene TRBJ2-1; TRBD1 might be the D (6 bases). The CDR3 contains 10 residues. V was shortened by 8 bases and J by 7 bases, with 9 bases between the two germline ends. From germline, CDR1 is SQVTM and CDR2 ANQGSEA. The CDR3 bases are TGCAGCACCGGGACAAATGAGCAGTTCTTC. Translating gives CSTGTNEQFF.

The chain recombines TRBV4-2 with TRBJ2-7; the match to TRBD1 covers 7 bases. In germline, CDR1 is LGHNA, CDR2 YNFKEQ. The CDR3 contains 13 residues. V shed 5 bases, J shed 2 bases, and the junction held 3 bases outside the gene matches. The CDR3 protein is CASSKTGAYEQYF. In DNA, the CDR3 is TGTGCCAGCAGCAAAACAGGGGCCTACGAGCAGTACTTC.

The chain couples TRBV19 to TRBJ1-2; 9 nucleotides match TRBD1. V dropped 11 bases and J dropped 7; count of bases not matched to a gene: 11. In germline, CDR1 is LNHDA, CDR2 SQIVND (reference sequence). The CDR3 extends over 13 amino acids. CDR3 protein: CAGRETGGAGYTF. DNA of the CDR3: TGTGCCGGGCGGGAAACAGGGGGCGCTGGCTACACCTTC.

The chain employs TRBV28 and TRBJ1-2; D perhaps matches TRBD1 (5 bases). The CDR3 runs 17 residues. Trimming stripped 3 bases from V and 3 bases from J, with 20 bases between. Germline V gene lookup returns CDR1 MDHEN and CDR2 SYDVKM. In DNA form, the CDR3 reads TGTGCCAGCAGTTTGCCCTTTGTAAGGGGAGGGTACTATGGCTACACCTTC. Encoded protein: CASSLPFVRGGYYGYTF.

The chain links TRBV6-5 to TRBJ1-1, with D perhaps TRBD1 (5 bases). Trimming removed 4 bases at V and 1 base at J, with 7 bases between. The CDR3 loop spans 13 amino acids. CDR1 is MNHEY and CDR2 is SVGAGI in the germline V gene. The CDR3 DNA follows: TGTGCCAGCAGTTTCGGACAGAACACTGAAGCTTTCTTT. Translated, it gives CASSFGQNTEAFF.

This chain uses TRBV19 with TRBJ2-3, with D uncertain. The CDR3 has 13 residues. Trimming stripped 1 base from V and 2 bases from J, with 4 bases between. The germline CDR1 and CDR2 sequences are LNHDA and SQIVND (reference sequence). The CDR3 nucleotides are TGTGCCAGTAGTATAGTTGTCACAGATACGCAGTATTTT. Its protein product is CASSIVVTDTQYF.

A note on this clone: Other DNA sequences in the same sample also yield this CDR3. This chain connects TRBV29-1 to TRBJ2-7; 9 nucleotides agree with TRBD1. The germline CDR1 and CDR2 sequences are SQVTM and ANQGSEA. V gave up 6 bases and J gave up 3 bases; unmatched junction bases: 3. The CDR3 runs 12 residues. In nucleotides, the CDR3 is TGCAGCGTCCGACAGGGGGTCTACGAGCAGTACTTC. It yields the protein CSVRQGVYEQYF.

V usage is TRBV30 and J usage is TRBJ2-2; a weak D match, TRBD2 (6 bases). This CDR3 contains 13 residues. With 5 bases removed from V and 9 bases from J, the gap between germline ends came to 16 bases. The V gene's germline CDR1 is GTSNPN and CDR2 SVGIG (reference sequence). CDR3 DNA: TGTGCCTGGGAGGAGGGTATAAGCCGGGAGCTGTTTTTT. Its translation: CAWEEGISRELFF.

The V call is TRBV27, the J call TRBJ2-3; tentative D call: TRBD2 (6 bases). The V gene lost 10 bases and the J gene lost 4 bases, with 18 bases spanning the gap. Germline V lookup: CDR1 MNHEY, CDR2 SMNVEV (reference sequence). The CDR3 totals 14 residues. CDR3: CAIGGSLLPDTQYF. CDR3 sequence (DNA): TGTGCCATTGGAGGGAGCCTACTCCCAGATACGCAGTATTTT.

V is TRBV29-1 and J is TRBJ2-7, with D possibly TRBD1 on 6 matching bases. Germline values: CDR1 SQVTM, CDR2 ANQGSEA. CDR3 length equals 12 residues. With 7 bases removed from V and 2 bases from J, the gap between germline ends came to 12 bases. The CDR3 DNA reads TGCAGCGCAGGGGACATGGCCTACGAGCAGTACTTC. Translation: CSAGDMAYEQYF.

The chain recombines TRBV7-3 with TRBJ1-2; tentative D call: TRBD1 (5 bases). V was clipped by 2 bases and J by 3 bases, with 7 bases between them. In germline, CDR1 is SGHTA, CDR2 FQGTGA. The CDR3 runs to 13 residues. The CDR3 reads CASSLDRDYGYTF. CDR3 nucleotide sequence: TGTGCCAGCAGCTTAGACAGAGACTATGGCTACACCTTC.

V and J are TRBV29-1 and TRBJ2-7; D unclear. This CDR3 comprises 13 residues. Trimming cost V 3 bases and J 1 base, with 10 bases left between them. Germline V gene lookup returns CDR1 SQVTM and CDR2 ANQGSEA. The CDR3 reads CSVDGGGSYEQYF. The CDR3 DNA is TGCAGCGTTGATGGTGGCGGTTCCTACGAGCAGTACTTC.

The V call is TRBV10-1, the J call TRBJ2-6; tentatively, D is TRBD1 (6 bases). CDR1 WNHNN and CDR2 SYGVQD come from the germline V gene (reference sequence). The CDR3 runs to 16 residues. Trimming left V 8 bases short and J 2 bases short, with 16 bases between. CDR3 protein: CASSRTNRAGANVLTF. The CDR3 nucleotides read TGCGCCAGCTCACGCACAAACAGGGCTGGGGCCAACGTCCTGACTTTC.

This sequence joins TRBV6-1 and TRBJ2-7; weak D call: TRBD1 (5 bases). The CDR3 contains 13 residues. Germline CDR1 MNHNS, CDR2 SASEGT. V was cut by 5 bases and J by 0 bases, with 8 bases left in between. The CDR3: CASSRTTSYEQYF. DNA for the CDR3: TGTGCCAGCAGTAGGACAACCTCCTACGAGCAGTACTTC.